What follows are 6 T cell receptor beta chains derived from one specimen sequenced in a study of molecular identifiers for immune sequencing clone quantification. TCRdb passed the PCR reads through MiXCR, listing each CDR3 protein once. The table lists 40,000 to 45,000 distinct CDR3 sequences, around 21% of them singletons. The sequenced sample was naive CD8+ T cells from blood, with Jurkat cell RNA spiked in. Subset reported: FACS-sorted CD8+CD4-CCR7+CD45RA+ naive T cells. These receptors were obtained from a human donor in good health. Some libraries in this study had Jurkat cell RNA spiked in.

In its sample, this clonotype was seen many times. The V call is TRBV7-9, the J call TRBJ1-1; 7 bases are a match to TRBD1. J was trimmed by 7 bases and V by 4 bases; bases with no gene match: 3. Germline CDR1 reads SEHNR; CDR2 reads FQNEAQ (reference sequence). The CDR3 is made up of 12 amino acids. The CDR3 region has the DNA TGTGCCAGCAGCTCCAGGGGGTATGAAGCTTTCTTT. This codes for CASSSRGYEAFF.

A note on this clonotype: The conserved final phenylalanine or tryptophan is absent from the CDR3, which likely points to a read error. The chain uses TRBV5-3 and TRBJ2-3; the D gene is possibly TRBD1 (5 bases). The end of the DNA aligns better with TRBJ1-5, so the J call may be wrong. TRBV5-3 is given ORF status, its function remaining uncertain. This CDR3 contains 14 residues. The CDR3 loop reads CASSFKDSTDTQHL. DNA of the CDR3: TGTGCCAGCAGCTTTAAAGACAGCACAGATACGCAGCATCTT.

As for this clonotype: This may arise from a read error, as a much more abundant clone is one base away. V is TRBV19 and J is TRBJ2-5; D is unresolved. The CDR3 totals 13 residues. The V gene's germline CDR1 is LNHDA and CDR2 SQIVND (reference sequence). CDR3 sequence (DNA): TGTGCCAGTAAACCGGCGTCGGAAGAGACCCTGTACTTC. Translated, it gives CASKPASEETLYF. Combining the CDR3 with reference TRBV19 and TRBJ2-5 gives the whole variable domain DGGITQSPKYLFRKEGQNVTLSCEQNLNHDAMYWYRQDPGQGLRLIYYSQIVNDFQKGDIAEGYSVSREKKESFPLTVTSAQKNPTAFYLCASKPASEETLYFGPGTRLLVL.

The chain combines TRBV20-1 with TRBJ2-7; 8 bases map to TRBD2. The CDR3 extends over 18 amino acids. V shed 1 base, J shed 6 bases, and the junction held 20 bases outside the gene matches. CDR1 and CDR2 from the germline V gene are DFQATT and SNEGSKA (reference sequence). The CDR3 DNA is TGCAGTGCTAGAGGGAGCGGGGGTGGACAACAGGGTCCCCGCGAGCAGTACTTC. It is translated as CSARGSGGGQQGPREQYF.

This clonotype has ten or more counts. The chain links TRBV5-1 to TRBJ1-5; TRBD1 matches at 9 bases. Germline values: CDR1 SGHRS, CDR2 YFSETQ. The CDR3 length is 15 residues. The V segment lost 4 bases and the J segment 3 bases; nucleotides outside the gene matches: 5. Here the CDR3 reads CASSGGQGPNQPQHF. For the CDR3, the DNA is TGCGCCAGCAGCGGGGGACAGGGACCCAATCAGCCCCAGCATTTT.

The V call is TRBV4-3, the J call TRBJ1-2; 7 nucleotides line up with TRBD1. Germline loops: CDR1 LGHNA, CDR2 YSLEER. V lost 4 bases, J lost 7 bases, and 12 bases stayed unmatched. The CDR3 sequence is 15 residues long. The CDR3 DNA is TGCGCCAGCAGCCTAACGAGGGAGGGGGCAAGTGGCTACACCTTC. As protein: CASSLTREGASGYTF.